Listed below are T cell receptor beta chains from one sample, sequenced in a study of blood T cell repertoires in COVID-19. Only in-frame clones appear in the TCRdb table, and some are missing; sequencing was by immunoSEQ multiplex PCR. The sample includes approximately 63,000 clones, around 90% of them seen just once. Material: peripheral blood. The receptors derive from an elderly woman with active COVID-19. CDR3s include the opening cysteine and the closing phenylalanine or tryptophan.

V gene | CDR3 protein
TRBV11-2 | CASSLGGLSSGNTIYF
TRBV2 | CASVGGYTNEKLFF
TRBV20-1 | CSASDHLDTQYF
TRBV2 | CASSEVGGKSGGYTF
TRBV7-8 | CASSRQSYEQYF
TRBV27 | CASSYGAAGELFF
TRBV6-1 | CASSEIPGYTEAFF
TRBV10-3 | CAISEGQGSTGELFF
TRBV5-6 | CASSLERGRYEQYF
TRBV13 | CASSLGGVAEQYF
TRBV6-2/TRBV6-3 | CATSAGTGRGANVLTF
TRBV4-1 | CASSHPGGRLAGATDTQYF
TRBV4-1 | CASSHPRDLLSGANVLTF
TRBV4-2 | CASSQLLAVTGELFF
TRBV18 | CASSETVSYEQYF
TRBV9 | CASSVRDRRGETQYF
TRBV2 | CASRQGRMTEAFF
TRBV3-1/TRBV3-2 | CASSHLNEKLFF
TRBV9 | CASSVEGDNQPQHF
TRBV4-3 | CASSQDYRGNSPLHF
TRBV25-1 | CASSEERGGSYEQYF
TRBV5-1 | CASSLEAGSSYEQYF
TRBV7-3 | CASSLIGGRGTEAFF